This T cell receptor beta chain derives from a study of chemoradiotherapy in HPV16-positive cancers. Method: immunoSEQ multiplex PCR; TCRdb's copy keeps in-frame clones and lacks some. This table holds some 34,000 clones, roughly 90% found once. This CDR3 comprises 14 residues. Trimming shortened V by 7 bases and J by 1 base, and 13 bases separated the two germline ends. Germline loops: CDR1 SEHNR, CDR2 FQNEAQ (reference sequence). This clone was counted only a few times. This clonotype was obtained from a human donor with HPV-associated anogenital cancer. Sequences were derived from blood, sampled from a patient who underwent chemoradiotherapy. The chain joins TRBV7-9 to TRBJ1-1; possibly TRBD1 for D (5 bases). In DNA form, the CDR3 reads TGTGCCAGCAACTACGGGGGGAGGAACACTGAAGCTTTCTTT. It codes for CASNYGGRNTEAFF.